The present TCR beta chain was sequenced within a study of T-cell memory formation after mild COVID-19. Study context: TCR clusters were largely donor specific.

This clonotype showed up just a few times. TCRdb re-called the 5' RACE reads through MiXCR, storing one row per CDR3 protein. The sample lists around 430,000 distinct CDR3 sequences; roughly 15% were seen once. The CDR3 length is 19 residues. V was pared by 4 bases and J by 0 bases, with 11 bases of the junction left unmatched. Germline assignment: CDR1 MNHNS and CDR2 SASEGT. Sequenced material: PBMCs or a T cell subset sorted from them (not recorded which). This rearrangement joins TRBV6-1 to TRBJ2-7; 14 nucleotides line up with TRBD2. The clonotype comes from a man in his late teens or twenties who had mild COVID-19 (a few samples of this study predate the infection). Cell type and time point are not known. The CDR3 DNA follows: TGTGCCAGCAGTGTAGGACTAGCGGGGGGCGGCCTGGGCTCCTACGAGCAGTACTTC. Its protein product is CASSVGLAGGGLGSYEQYF.